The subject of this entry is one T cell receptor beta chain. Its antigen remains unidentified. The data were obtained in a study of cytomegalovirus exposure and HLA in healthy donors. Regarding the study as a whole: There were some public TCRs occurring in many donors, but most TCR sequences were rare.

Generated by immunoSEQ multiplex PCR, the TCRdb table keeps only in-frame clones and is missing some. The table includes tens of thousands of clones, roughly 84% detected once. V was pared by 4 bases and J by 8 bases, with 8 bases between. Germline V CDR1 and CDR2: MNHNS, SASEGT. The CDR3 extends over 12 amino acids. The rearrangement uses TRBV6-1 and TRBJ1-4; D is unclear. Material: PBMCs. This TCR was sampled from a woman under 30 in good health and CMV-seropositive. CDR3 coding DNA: TGTGCCAGCAGTGCCCGGGGAGAAAAACTGTTTTTT. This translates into CASSARGEKLFF.